This T cell receptor beta chain was observed in a study of shared clonotypes between healthy human individuals. Across the study: Samples came from a couple of female and a few male donors aged 18 to 49.

Genomic DNA came from 70 million to 100 million PBMCs in unsorted samples. Trimming took 5 bases from V and 3 from J, leaving 12 bases between them. This CDR3 region has 14 residues. Per germline, CDR1 SNHLY and CDR2 FYNNEI. Over several immunoSEQ plates, each subset's genomic DNA was distributed in even portions. TCRdb's table, derived via immunoSEQ multiplex PCR, lists solely in-frame clones and lacks some. This table holds about 490,000 clones, about three quarters found once. This TCR was sampled from a woman in her forties in good health. Some clones in this sample may be carry-over from other donors' samples. The sequencing sample was made of PBMCs. This chain links TRBV2 with TRBJ2-3; D unresolved. The CDR3 nucleotides are TGTGCCAGCAGTAAGGACCACGCAACAGATACGCAGTATTTT. Residues: CASSKDHATDTQYF. Using reference TRBV2 and TRBJ2-3 for the parts outside the CDR3, the full variable domain is EPEVTQTPSHQVTQMGQEVILRCVPISNHLYFYWYRQILGQKVEFLVSFYNNEISEKSEIFDDQFSVERPDGSNFTLKIRSTKLEDSAMYFCASSKDHATDTQYFGPGTRLTVL.